This TCR beta chain was observed in a study of neurological immune-mediated disorders. Unmatched junction bases numbered 5, after V lost 1 base and J lost 5 bases. Germline loops: CDR1 DFQATT, CDR2 SNEGSKA (reference sequence). The CDR3 has 14 residues. There are many counts of this clonotype. 5'RACE generated cDNA with 10-nucleotide random UMIs. MiXCR, applied by TCRdb to the 5' RACE reads, yields one record per CDR3 protein. The profile covers fewer than 75,000 distinct CDR3 sequences, with about 3.4% appearing a single time and about 4% taken by the ten largest. V is TRBV20-1 and J is TRBJ2-1, with 7 bases fitting TRBD1. The receptor comes from a man aged 35 to 55 with multiple sclerosis. Sequencing was done on a sample of PBMCs. Here the CDR3 reads CSARAPTGNNEQFF. The CDR3 bases are TGCAGTGCTAGAGCTCCGACAGGGAACAATGAGCAGTTCTTC.